This note documents a single TCR beta chain sequence. This CDR3 has 12 residues. Germline V gene data show CDR1 as SNHLY and CDR2 as FYNNEI. Trimming shortened V by 9 bases and J by 5 bases, and 13 bases separated the two germline ends. This specimen comes from a study of cytomegalovirus exposure and HLA in healthy donors. The PCR employed 60 Vbeta primers together with 13 Jbeta primers. Sequencing used immunoSEQ multiplex PCR; TCRdb keeps in-frame clones, though not all of them. The sample carries some 200,000 clones, less than 90% recorded once. The chain uses TRBV2 and TRBJ1-1; D uncertain. This clonotype was obtained from a girl in the first two years of life in good health and CMV-seronegative. Material for sequencing was PBMCs. The CDR3 DNA reads as TGTGCCAGAGGGAGTTCTGGAACTGAAGCTTTCTTT. It encodes CARGSSGTEAFF.